This record covers a single TCR beta chain. This clonotype was counted at least ten times. Its antigen specificity is not known. There are no base qualities to consult, and no much larger clone falls within one base. CDR1 and CDR2 are read off the germline V gene (reference sequence) as LNHNV and YYDKDF. The CDR3 has 18 amino acids, counting the end cysteine and phenylalanine. Kept here is only the CDR3 DNA, which spans 54 bases and is read in frame from base 1. Cut back by 3 bases and 4 bases, the V and J ends lie 24 bases apart. These data are taken from a study of response to subunit inactivated influenza vaccine (dated by TCRdb to the late 2010s). With regard to the full study: Deep quantitative profiling of the T cell receptor repertoire was used in the study to follow responses to a trivalent subunit inactivated influenza vaccine. Broader findings and caveats from the paper: The authors suggested that each seasonal influenza vaccination may recruit only a limited number of new T cells.

Preparation of the library involved RT-PCR. The sequencer was an Illumina HiSeq 2500. Through fastp at Q25 and MiXCR, TCRdb rebuilt clones from the public reads, retaining in-frame beta chains. Every CDR3 protein is listed once, alongside the most common genes and DNA of its rows. The sample yields more than 450,000 distinct CDR3 sequences; 6.5% to 8% were counted once. Of the sample, approximately 13% falls within the top ten clones. The sequence was obtained from a man between 45 and 75 years old who received an inactivated influenza vaccine. Donor details come from another sample of the same person, matched by shared clones. Sequencing used PBMCs from blood, obtained around 2 years after vaccination. The chain uses TRBV15 and TRBJ1-1; no D gene can be assigned with confidence. The bases are TGTGCCACCAGCAGTCCACTGAGGCAGACTAACTGGGGCACTGAAGCTTTCTTT. It is translated as CATSSPLRQTNWGTEAFF. The full variable domain, completed from the reference TRBV15 and TRBJ1-1 proteins outside the CDR3, reads DAMVIQNPRYQVTQFGKPVTLSCSQTLNHNVMYWYQQKSSQAPKLLFHYYDKDFNNEADTPDNFQSRRPNTSFCFLDIRSPGLGDTAMYLCATSSPLRQTNWGTEAFFGQGTRLTVV.